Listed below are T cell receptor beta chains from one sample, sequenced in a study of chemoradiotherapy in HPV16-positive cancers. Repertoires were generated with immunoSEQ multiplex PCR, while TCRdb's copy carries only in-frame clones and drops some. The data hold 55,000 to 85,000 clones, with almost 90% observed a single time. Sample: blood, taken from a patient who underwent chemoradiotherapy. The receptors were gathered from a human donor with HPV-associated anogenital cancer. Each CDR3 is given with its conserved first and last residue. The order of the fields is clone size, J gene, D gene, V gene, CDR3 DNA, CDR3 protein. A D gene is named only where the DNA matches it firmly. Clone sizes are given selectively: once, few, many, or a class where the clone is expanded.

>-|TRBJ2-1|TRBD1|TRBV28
TGTGCCAGCAGTGGACATACGGGACAGGGGTTTTGGAATGAGCAGTTCTTC
CASSGHTGQGFWNEQFF
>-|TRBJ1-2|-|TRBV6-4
TGTGCCAGCAGTTACACAGGCTATGGCTACACCTTC
CASSYTGYGYTF
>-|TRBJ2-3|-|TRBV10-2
TGCGCCAGCAGTGATAATTTCGGGGGTGCAGATACGCAGTATTTT
CASSDNFGGADTQYF
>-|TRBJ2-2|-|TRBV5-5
TGTGCCAGCAGCTTGAGGGGGGAGCTGTTTTTT
CASSLRGELFF
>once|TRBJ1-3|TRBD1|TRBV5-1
TGCGCCAGCAGCTTCACAGGGGCGGACACCATATATTTT
CASSFTGADTIYF
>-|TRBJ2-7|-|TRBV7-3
TGTGCCAGCAGCGATACGGGACTGCCCGGGAACGAGCAGTACTTC
CASSDTGLPGNEQYF
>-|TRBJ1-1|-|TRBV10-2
TGCGCCAGCAGTGGTGCAATGAACACTGAAGCTTTCTTT
CASSGAMNTEAFF
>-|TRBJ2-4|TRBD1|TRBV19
TGTGCCAGTAGTATCCGTCGGGACAGGAACATTCAGTACTTC
CASSIRRDRNIQYF
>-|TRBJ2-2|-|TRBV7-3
TGTGCCAGCAGCCAAGCAGGCAGATCAACCGGGGAGCTGTTTTTT
CASSQAGRSTGELFF
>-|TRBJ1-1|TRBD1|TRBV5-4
TGTGCCAGCAGCCCCCAAGGACAGGGAAGGGGCACTGAAGCTTTCTTT
CASSPQGQGRGTEAFF
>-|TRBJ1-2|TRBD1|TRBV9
TGTGCCAGCAGCGTAGCCCAGGGGGGGTCGCGAGGCTACACCTTC
CASSVAQGGSRGYTF
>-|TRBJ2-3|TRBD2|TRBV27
TGTGCCAGCAGTCCGACCGGGACTAGCGGCACAGATACGCAGTATTTT
CASSPTGTSGTDTQYF
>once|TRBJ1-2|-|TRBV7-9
TGTGCCAGCAGCTTAGTGGAGAACAACTATGGCTACACCTTC
CASSLVENNYGYTF